This T cell receptor (beta chain) is drawn from a study of control samples from healthy donors and cancer patients. The CDR3 sequence is 16 residues long. Trimming shortened V by 4 bases and J by 0 bases, and 12 bases separated the two germline ends. The germline V gene encodes CDR1 MGHRA and CDR2 YSYEKL. TCRdb's table, derived via immunoSEQ multiplex PCR, lists solely in-frame clones and lacks some. The sample lists 150,000 to 200,000 clones; over 85% were seen once. The sequencing input was blood. The TCR originated in a young man in good health. The chain has TRBV4-1 and TRBJ1-4; D perhaps matches TRBD1 (5 bases). The CDR3 protein is CASSPSPTATNEKLFF. The CDR3 nucleotides are TGCGCCAGCAGCCCCTCTCCGACAGCAACTAATGAAAAACTGTTTTTT.